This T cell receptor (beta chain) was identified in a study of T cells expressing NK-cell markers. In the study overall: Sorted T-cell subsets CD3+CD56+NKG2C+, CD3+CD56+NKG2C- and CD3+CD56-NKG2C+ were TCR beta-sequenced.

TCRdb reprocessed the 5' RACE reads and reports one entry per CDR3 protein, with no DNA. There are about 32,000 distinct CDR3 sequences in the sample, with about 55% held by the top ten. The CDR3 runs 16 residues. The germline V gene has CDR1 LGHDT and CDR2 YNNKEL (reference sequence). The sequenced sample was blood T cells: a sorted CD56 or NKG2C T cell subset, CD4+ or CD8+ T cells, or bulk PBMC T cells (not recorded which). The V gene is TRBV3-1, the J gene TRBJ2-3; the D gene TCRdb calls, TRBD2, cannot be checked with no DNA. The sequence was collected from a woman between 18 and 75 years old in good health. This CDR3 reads CASSQDRLAGADTQYF.